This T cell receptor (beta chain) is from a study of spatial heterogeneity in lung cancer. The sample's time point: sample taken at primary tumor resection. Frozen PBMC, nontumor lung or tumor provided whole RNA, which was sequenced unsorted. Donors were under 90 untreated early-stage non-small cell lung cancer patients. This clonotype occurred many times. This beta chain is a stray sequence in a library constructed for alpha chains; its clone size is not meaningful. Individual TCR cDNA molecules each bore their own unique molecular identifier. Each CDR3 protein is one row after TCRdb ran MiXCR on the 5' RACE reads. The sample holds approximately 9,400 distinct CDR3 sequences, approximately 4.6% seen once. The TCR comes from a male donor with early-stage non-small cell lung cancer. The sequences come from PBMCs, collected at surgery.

CDR3 nucleotide sequence: TGTGCCAGCAGTGAAATCGAGAATCAGCCCCAGCATTTT. It yields the protein CASSEIENQPQHF. The chain carries TRBV6-1 and TRBJ1-5; unclear D gene. Germline V CDR1 and CDR2: MNHNS, SASEGT. Trimming left V 2 bases short and J 4 bases short, with 6 bases between. The CDR3 has 13 amino acids.